The source of this T cell receptor beta chain is a study of prognosis after radiotherapy for stage I lung cancer (dated by TCRdb to about 2021). Describing the broader study: Between early 2018 and early 2019, about 19 stage I NSCLC patients were enrolled in Nanjing, China. In fourteen patients the disease was a newly diagnosed primary stage I lung tumor, whereas roughly five had oligometastatic NSCLC following surgical resection of the primary tumor. Every patient was regarded as medically inoperable, because of comorbidities in around eleven cases and refusal of surgery in six to eight cases. Ages in the cohort of 13 men and a handful of women ranged from roughly 50 to 85 years, with a median of 74. Tumor histology was squamous cell carcinoma in over 5 patients and adenocarcinoma in twelve. Image-guided IMRT or VMAT was used to deliver SBRT in 3 to 5 fractions at a biologically effective dose of at least 100 Gy. SBRT was not combined with any concurrent therapy in any patient. After SBRT, distant metastases developed in about 20% of the 19 patients at a median of around seven months, while the remaining 15 patients had no significant progression. This study profiled peripheral blood TCR beta repertoires from stage I NSCLC patients before and after stereotactic body radiotherapy and linked the repertoires to distant failure. A total of around 40 blood samples from approximately 20 patients were sequenced, with one sample obtained before and one obtained after SBRT for each patient.

Points the paper makes about the study in general: TRBV and TRBJ usage frequencies reportedly varied with metastasis status, involving two V genes at baseline and about 10 V and two J genes after SBRT. No determination of tumor specificity was made for expanded TCR clones. All reported P values were unadjusted for multiple comparisons. Unique TCR clone counts fell after SBRT (median 10,088 before versus 6,000 to 8,000 after; Wilcoxon paired P=0.011). Limitations of the study included a small cohort and short follow-up, and the study findings need independent validation. Post-SBRT Shannon entropy and its change from baseline were lower in patients who developed distant metastases; baseline Shannon entropy was not associated with metastases.

This clonotype was picked up many times. There is no known antigen for this receptor. No base qualities exist here, and no much larger clone lies one base off it. A history of other malignancies or of prior chemotherapy or radiotherapy was absent in all patients, and node-negative disease was shown on CT and PET/CT in all patients. About 6.4 milliliters of peripheral venous blood were drawn into EDTA tubes at each of two time points. Ficoll-Paque Plus density-gradient centrifugation was used to isolate PBMCs. Samples were stored at -80°C immediately after collection until analysis. At the junction V is shortened by 9 bases and J by 3 bases, with 9 bases in between. As encoded in the germline V gene (reference sequence), CDR1 is LNHDA while CDR2 is SQIVND. Counted from cysteine to phenylalanine, this CDR3 has 12 amino acids. Of the read, only the CDR3 DNA is kept; its 36 bases are in frame from base 1.

The TCR beta CDR3 region was amplified from genomic DNA by two rounds of multiplex PCR. The first PCR round used primers specific to each TRBV and TRBJ gene, with sequences filed in Chinese patent CN105087789A. Universal primers were used in the second round of PCR. The Roche High Pure PCR Template Preparation Kit was used to extract genomic DNA from the frozen PBMCs. Libraries were sequenced paired-end with 151 bp reads on an Illumina HiSeq 3000. The authors' analysis ran thus. CutAdapt was used to remove raw reads lacking the multiplex PCR primer sequences. High-quality paired reads were merged into contigs with PEAR. MiXCR assigned TRB V, D and J gene segments to each contig by aligning to reference sequences. To remove sequencing errors, CDR3 sequences were clustered according to base quality and sequence similarity. Diversity was measured as Shannon entropy normalized by the natural log of productive TCR sequence number. Clonality was computed as one minus the ratio of Shannon entropy to the natural log of the number of unique clonotypes. Using the Youden index from ROC curves, the researchers picked the repertoire-metric cut-offs for progression-free survival, and all analyses were carried out in R 3.5.3. TCRdb ran its own pipeline on the public reads, namely fastp trimming at Q25 and MiXCR clone calling, and kept in-frame beta chains. Rows with a matching CDR3 protein are joined into one entry that keeps the most common DNA and genes. For this entry, the V and J calls and clone size follow TCRdb and not the study's own pipeline. This sample holds around 16,000 distinct CDR3 sequences; about a sixth were observed only once. Roughly two fifths of the sample goes to the ten largest clones.

The material was PBMCs, obtained before or after stereotactic body radiation therapy (not recorded which). This receptor was identified in a donor older than 45 with non-small cell lung cancer. The chain is made from TRBV19 and TRBJ1-5; the D gene is possibly TRBD1, with 5 bases matching. CDR3 protein: CASAGSNQPQHF. The DNA is as follows: TGTGCCAGCGCAGGGTCCAATCAGCCCCAGCATTTT.